One and the same sample provided the 22 T cell receptor beta chains below, sequenced in a study of T cell responses to AZD1222 COVID-19 vaccine. The protocol was immunoSEQ multiplex PCR, while the TCRdb copy is restricted to in-frame clones and leaves out a portion. Of 73,000 or so clones listed, less than 85% are singletons. The source material was peripheral blood, sampled 28 days after the second AZD1222 dose. The receptors originated from an adult who received the AZD1222 COVID-19 vaccine.

Worth noting for this clone: A read error may produce the germline difference seen at one junction end. V gene TRBV7-7 combines with J gene TRBJ2-1, with D possibly called TRBD1 or TRBD2 (5 bases each). Germline assignment: CDR1 SSHAT and CDR2 FNYEAQ (reference sequence). The CDR3 extends over 15 amino acids. For the CDR3, the DNA is TGTGCTAGCAGCTTAGCTCGTGGGACCAACAATGAGCAGTTCTTC. This sequence encodes CASSLARGTNNEQFF.

This chain joins TRBV4-1 and TRBJ1-1; weak D call: TRBD1 (6 bases). The germline V and J ends were trimmed by 1 base and 1 base, with 10 bases remaining between them. The CDR3 consists of 15 residues. CDR1 is MGHRA and CDR2 is YSYEKL in the germline V gene. The CDR3 sequence: CASSQAGHWNTEAFF. The CDR3 region has the DNA TGCGCCAGCAGCCAAGCGGGACACTGGAACACTGAAGCTTTCTTT.

The chain couples TRBV19 to TRBJ1-5; no clear D gene. There are 15 residues in the CDR3. Germline-derived CDR1 and CDR2 are LNHDA and SQIVND (reference sequence). V lost 3 bases, J lost 0 bases, and 9 bases lay in between. CDR3 sequence: CASSIKVFSNQPQHF. As DNA, the CDR3 is TGTGCCAGTAGTATCAAGGTGTTTAGCAATCAGCCCCAGCATTTT.

This clone has only one observation. V gene TRBV4-3 combines with J gene TRBJ1-2, with D perhaps TRBD1 (5 bases). This CDR3 region has 16 residues. V lost 0 bases to trimming and J lost 6 bases, with 17 bases between them. CDR1 is LGHNA, CDR2 YSLEER, per germline. The CDR3 here is CASSQDSGADKHGYTF. CDR3 coding DNA: TGCGCCAGCAGCCAAGATTCTGGGGCGGACAAGCATGGCTACACCTTC.

The V and J genes are TRBV7-8 and TRBJ2-7; D unresolved. Germline-derived CDR1 and CDR2 are SGHVS and FQNEAQ. Trimming cost V 0 bases and J 3 bases, with 9 bases left between them. The CDR3 covers 14 residues. The CDR3 spells CASSLAVSHYEQYF. The CDR3 region has the DNA TGTGCCAGCAGCTTAGCCGTCAGCCACTACGAGCAGTACTTC.

The V and J genes are TRBV7-9 and TRBJ2-1; 9 positions match TRBD1. The CDR3 contains 14 residues. Germline V gives CDR1 SEHNR, CDR2 FQNEAQ (reference sequence). Trimming cost V 6 bases and J 8 bases; bases outside gene matches: 8. The CDR3 sequence: CASSKGQGRDEQFF. Written as DNA, the CDR3 is TGTGCCAGCAGTAAGGGACAGGGTAGGGATGAGCAGTTCTTC.

V is TRBV10-2 and J is TRBJ2-7; a weak D match, TRBD2 (5 bases). The germline V gene has CDR1 WSHSY and CDR2 SAAADI. The CDR3 loop spans 11 amino acids. V was shortened by 10 bases and J by 7 bases, with 14 bases between the two germline ends. The CDR3 DNA sequence: TGCGCCACACACACTAGATCGGAGCAGTACTTC. Translated: CATHTRSEQYF.

V is TRBV6-5 and J is TRBJ2-2; 9 bases are shared with TRBD1. CDR1 and CDR2 from the germline V gene are MNHEY and SVGAGI. The CDR3 spans 15 residues. The ends lost 6 bases at V and 3 bases at J; junction bases unmatched: 5. The DNA for the CDR3 is TGTGCCAGCAGCCGTAACAGGGGGCACACCGGGGAGCTGTTTTTT. The encoded protein is CASSRNRGHTGELFF.

This chain links TRBV19 with TRBJ2-1; no clear D. The CDR3 runs 14 residues. Germline CDR1 LNHDA, CDR2 SQIVND (reference sequence). V lost 3 bases to trimming and J lost 4 bases, with 10 bases between them. The CDR3 here is CASSIPEKYNEQFF. DNA of the CDR3: TGTGCCAGTAGTATCCCAGAGAAGTACAATGAGCAGTTCTTC.

The genes are TRBV5-1 and TRBJ2-7; TRBD1 might be the D (6 bases). This CDR3 comprises 14 residues. Trimming stripped 3 bases from V and 5 bases from J, with 15 bases between. The germline V gene encodes CDR1 SGHRS and CDR2 YFSETQ. CDR3 bases: TGCGCCAGCAGCTCCGGGACATATCAAGACGAGCAGTACTTC. Its protein is CASSSGTYQDEQYF.

The CDR3 nucleotides read TGCGCCAGCAACCAGGGGGGACATGGTGAAAAACTGTTTTTT. As protein: CASNQGGHGEKLFF. The chain employs TRBV5-1 and TRBJ1-4; 7 bases are shared with TRBD1. CDR1 is SGHRS and CDR2 is YFSETQ in the germline V gene. The CDR3 runs 14 residues. V lost 6 bases, J lost 7 bases, and 9 bases stayed unmatched.

This chain connects TRBV18 to TRBJ1-2; tentative D call: TRBD1 (6 bases). The germline V and J ends were trimmed by 8 bases and 1 base, with 11 bases remaining between them. This CDR3 has 13 amino acids. Germline V gives CDR1 KGHSH, CDR2 LQKENI. This chain's CDR3 is CASREGGNYGYTF. CDR3 in DNA: TGTGCCAGCCGCGAGGGGGGTAACTATGGCTACACCTTC.

The chain combines TRBV29-1 with TRBJ2-1; D gene ambiguous. Germline CDR1 reads SQVTM; CDR2 reads ANQGSEA. Trimming took off 5 bases at V and 9 bases at J, with 11 bases between the two ends. The CDR3 covers 11 residues. In nucleotides, the CDR3 is TGCAGCGTTTTCCGAGAGCCTGAGCAGTTCTTC. This encodes CSVFREPEQFF.

V is TRBV27 and J is TRBJ2-7; TRBD1 agrees at 7 bases. V shed 2 bases and J 6 bases; nucleotides not matched to a gene: 4. Germline CDR1 and CDR2: MNHEY and SMNVEV (reference sequence). This CDR3 contains 13 residues. The CDR3 DNA follows: TGTGCCAGCAGTTTAACCGGGGACAGCGAGCAGTACTTC. Amino acids: CASSLTGDSEQYF.

About this clone: The same CDR3 is also encoded by other DNA sequences in this sample. This chain links TRBV3-1 (or the pseudogene TRBV3-2) with TRBJ2-1; TRBD2 is a possible D gene (6 bases). V dropped 2 bases and J dropped 5 bases, with 10 bases sitting between them. Germline V gene sequence: CDR1 LGHDT, CDR2 YNNKEL (reference sequence). This CDR3 has 14 residues. The DNA for the CDR3 is TGTGCCAGCAGCCAACGACGGGGGAACAATGAGCAGTTCTTC. Translation gives CASSQRRGNNEQFF.

The chain combines TRBV7-6 with TRBJ2-2; 7 nucleotides match TRBD2. With V trimmed by 5 bases and J by 7 bases, 10 bases remained unmatched. The germline V gene encodes CDR1 SGHVS and CDR2 FNYEAQ. CDR3 length equals 15 residues. The chain's CDR3 is CASSRGLGGGGELFF. CDR3 DNA sequence: TGTGCCAGCAGCCGTGGACTAGGCGGGGGCGGGGAGCTGTTTTTT.

The chain links TRBV29-1 to TRBJ1-1; maybe TRBD1 (5 bases). Germline V gene lookup returns CDR1 SQVTM and CDR2 ANQGSEA. CDR3 length: 11 amino acids. The germline V and J ends were trimmed by 7 bases and 7 bases, with 13 bases remaining between them. The CDR3, as DNA: TGCAGCGCCTCGGGGGTAGGTGAAGCTTTCTTT. This gives the protein CSASGVGEAFF.

The chain recombines TRBV9 with TRBJ2-2; 9 bases are a match to TRBD1. V trimming: 4 bases; J trimming: 3 bases; junction bases outside the gene matches: 7. This CDR3 contains 16 residues. From germline, CDR1 is SGDLS and CDR2 YYNGEE. The CDR3 region is CASSPPQGADTGELFF. The CDR3 bases are TGTGCCAGCAGCCCTCCACAGGGGGCCGACACCGGGGAGCTGTTTTTT.

The chain combines TRBV5-1 with TRBJ2-2; the match to TRBD1 covers 7 bases. The CDR3 is 16 residues long. CDR1 and CDR2 (germline): SGHRS, YFSETQ. Unmatched junction bases numbered 7, after V lost 5 bases and J lost 0 bases. CDR3 in DNA: TGCGCCAGCAGTCCGACAGGGTTCGCGAACACCGGGGAGCTGTTTTTT. The encoded protein is CASSPTGFANTGELFF.

V usage is TRBV30 and J usage is TRBJ1-2, with no clear D. Trimming left V 4 bases short and J 4 bases short, with 19 bases between. CDR1 and CDR2 from the germline V gene are GTSNPN and SVGIG (reference sequence). The length of the CDR3 is 15 residues. The CDR3 bases are TGTGCCTGGACTATGGACTGGTCCTCCCCCTATGGCTACACCTTC. Protein sequence: CAWTMDWSSPYGYTF.

There are a few counts of this clone. The chain carries TRBV28 and TRBJ2-7; 12 bases align to TRBD2. CDR1 is MDHEN, CDR2 SYDVKM, per germline. The CDR3 loop spans 18 amino acids. V dropped 3 bases and J dropped 4; count of bases not matched to a gene: 13. CDR3 sequence: CASSLPRTSGKLWYEQYF. In nucleotides, the CDR3 is TGTGCCAGCAGTTTGCCTCGGACTAGCGGGAAGTTGTGGTACGAGCAGTACTTC.

This clone was seen a few times. This chain joins TRBV28 and TRBJ2-7, with TRBD2 matching 8 bases. The CDR3 extends over 15 amino acids. With 4 bases clipped from V and 3 bases from J, the junction kept 8 bases outside the gene matches. Germline V gives CDR1 MDHEN, CDR2 SYDVKM. The CDR3 region has the DNA TGTGCCAGCAGTTCTATTAGCGGGGCCTACTACGAGCAGTACTTC. Translating it yields CASSSISGAYYEQYF.